Listed below are T cell receptor beta chains from one sample, sequenced in a study of identical twins. In TCRdb, the 5' RACE reads were re-called with MiXCR into one record per CDR3 protein. The sample has 350,000 to 600,000 distinct CDR3 sequences; 11% to 15% are singletons. This sample also appeared in a second study, on yellow fever vaccine responses in identical twins.

The sequencing input was CD4+ T cells sorted from blood. These receptors came from a woman between 18 and 29 years old in good health. Both conserved end residues are part of each CDR3. The order of the fields is J gene, V gene, CDR3 protein.

>TRBJ2-5|TRBV9
CASSVAGVGLETQYF
>TRBJ2-3|TRBV12-3/TRBV12-4
CASSFLGESSTDTQYF
>TRBJ2-1|TRBV7-2
CASKVEDFYNEQFF
>TRBJ2-7|TRBV3-1
CASSPRHGTESSYEQYF
>TRBJ1-6|TRBV12-3/TRBV12-4
CASSPGQGINSPLHF
>TRBJ2-7|TRBV12-3/TRBV12-4
CASSLDRVGEQYF
>TRBJ1-1|TRBV6-1
CASSEAFEAFF
>TRBJ2-7|TRBV15
CATSRVVGTIEQYF
>TRBJ2-1|TRBV4-3
CASSRNTGTSGRAVNEQFF
>TRBJ2-6|TRBV2
CASRFRISGANVLTF
>TRBJ2-1|TRBV6-2/TRBV6-3
CASSTGNNEQFF
>TRBJ2-7|TRBV2
CASSLGGDRSYEQYF
>TRBJ2-5|TRBV9
CASSPRPSEETQYF
>TRBJ2-2|TRBV3-1
CASSHLGQDTGELFF
>TRBJ2-5|TRBV7-2
CASSKAGGPWGQETQYF
>TRBJ2-5|TRBV10-3
CATRTGPEETQYF
>TRBJ2-1|TRBV20-1
CSARWPGTSADEQFF
>TRBJ2-2|TRBV6-1
CASNGQGNTGELFF
>TRBJ2-1|TRBV5-4
CASSFGGTGVYNEQFF
>TRBJ2-4|TRBV29-1
CSVALSTQPKNIQYF
>TRBJ1-2|TRBV29-1
CSVVPRRTGADYTF
>TRBJ2-7|TRBV12-5
CASGLGLGTGASYEQYF
>TRBJ2-3|TRBV5-1
CASSLEGRTDTQYF
>TRBJ1-2|TRBV27
CASSPLQGTNGGYTF
>TRBJ2-7|TRBV4-1
CASSQLTGKSIPYEQYF
>TRBJ2-7|TRBV2
CASKGSSYEQYF
>TRBJ2-3|TRBV5-1
CASSFSFGGADTQYF
>TRBJ2-7|TRBV7-2
CASSPGGKTYEQYF
>TRBJ2-3|TRBV7-7
CASSKGDTDTQYF
>TRBJ2-7|TRBV7-8
CASSWGNSYEQYF
>TRBJ1-5|TRBV5-1
CASSLAPNFNQPQHF
>TRBJ2-1|TRBV7-2
CASSLRPLYNEQFF
>TRBJ2-2|TRBV6-2/TRBV6-3
CASTKLNKSANTGELFF
>TRBJ2-5|TRBV6-1
CASSESPGRETQYF
>TRBJ1-1|TRBV7-9
CASSMTGIVGTEAFF
>TRBJ2-7|TRBV20-1
CSARDHAGHYEQYF
>TRBJ2-1|TRBV15
CATSRRERANEQFF
>TRBJ2-7|TRBV12-3/TRBV12-4
CTSSFWGLAYSYEQYF
>TRBJ2-5|TRBV7-9
CASSMWLAHQETQYF
>TRBJ2-1|TRBV6-2/TRBV6-3
CASSYNHAGGNEQFF
>TRBJ2-7|TRBV5-1
CASSLQGEHEQYF
>TRBJ2-3|TRBV12-3/TRBV12-4
CASSAGLAGGLGTDTQYF
>TRBJ2-7|TRBV4-2
CASSHPLAGIYEQYF
>TRBJ2-1|TRBV24-1
CATSGADRESYNEQFF
>TRBJ2-1|TRBV6-2/TRBV6-3
CASRPKVQKLLDEQFF
>TRBJ2-5|TRBV5-1
CASSSAERSIETQYF
>TRBJ1-2|TRBV5-1
CASSSADSSLGGYTF
>TRBJ2-1|TRBV9
CASSVVNNNEQFF
>TRBJ2-5|TRBV10-3
CAISDPLTGLAENQETQYF
>TRBJ2-3|TRBV6-1
CASSDLSGGRTDTQYF
>TRBJ2-5|TRBV24-1
CATSDRTGDIETQYF